The next 26 T cell receptor beta chains were all read from a single sample in a study of neurological immune-mediated disorders (dated by TCRdb to between 2019 and 2020). The library was made by 5' RACE. TCRdb shows the sequencer as Illumina HiSeq 2500. Using fastp trimming at Q25 and MiXCR clonotype assembly, TCRdb reanalyzed the public sequencing data and kept in-frame beta chains. Here each entry gathers all rows of one CDR3 protein and keeps the most common genes and DNA. The sample contains about 19,000 distinct CDR3 sequences, approximately 2.5% of them found a single time. 5% to 7% of the sample is held by the ten biggest clonotypes. The sample consisted of PBMCs. The receptors here all came from a woman younger than 35 with multiple sclerosis.

This clonotype was seen more than once but under ten times. The J gene is TRBJ1-2, the V gene TRBV2, with TRBD1 identical over 7 bases. CDR3 length equals 13 residues. Germline CDR1 SNHLY, CDR2 FYNNEI. V lost 5 bases to trimming and J lost 5 bases; unmatched junction nucleotides: 5. CDR3 DNA sequence: TGTGCCAGCAGTTCAGGACAGGCATATGGCTACACCTTC. Translated, it gives CASSSGQAYGYTF.

This clonotype came up many times. The chain combines TRBV5-5 with TRBJ2-1; 7 bases fit TRBD2. CDR3 length: 15 amino acids. CDR1 is SGHKS, CDR2 YYEKEE, per germline (reference sequence). The V and J ends lost 2 bases and 0 bases, in that order; junction bases with no gene match: 2. The CDR3 DNA sequence: TGTGCCAGCAGCTTCGGGGGGTACTCCTACAATGAGCAGTTCTTC. Translation gives CASSFGGYSYNEQFF.

This clonotype was seen at least ten times. The chain uses TRBV12-3 or TRBV12-4 and TRBJ2-3, with D perhaps matching TRBD2 (5 bases). This CDR3 is 14 amino acids long. The germline V and J ends were trimmed by 6 bases and 3 bases, with 13 bases remaining between them. The CDR3 nucleotides read TGTGCCAGCAGGGCTACACGGAGGACAGATACGCAGTATTTT. Protein product: CASRATRRTDTQYF.

This clonotype was observed at least ten times. The chain employs TRBV12-3 or TRBV12-4 and TRBJ1-6, with D perhaps matching TRBD1 (6 bases). This CDR3 has 16 amino acids. V was clipped by 1 base and J by 7 bases, with 14 bases between them. CDR3 sequence: CASSLGTGAGNSPLHF. The CDR3 DNA reads TGTGCCAGCAGTTTAGGGACGGGGGCTGGAAATTCACCCCTCCACTTT.

This clonotype was recorded at least ten times. The chain is built from TRBV4-3 and TRBJ1-1, with 7 bases matching TRBD1. J lost 6 bases, V lost 0 bases, and 10 bases had no gene match. Germline-derived CDR1 and CDR2 are LGHNA and YSLEER. This CDR3 comprises 16 residues. The CDR3 here is CASSQDGARGEAEAFF. The CDR3 nucleotides read TGCGCCAGCAGCCAAGATGGGGCCAGGGGGGAAGCTGAAGCTTTCTTT.

At least ten counts were recorded for this clonotype. The genes are TRBV7-9 and TRBJ1-5; weak D call: TRBD1 (5 bases). The V gene's germline CDR1 is SEHNR and CDR2 FQNEAQ (reference sequence). The V and J ends lost 2 bases and 6 bases respectively, with 11 bases between them. The CDR3 has 14 amino acids. Written as DNA, the CDR3 is TGTGCCAGCAGCTTAACGGGGCCCGGTCAGCCCCAGCATTTT. It is translated as CASSLTGPGQPQHF.

This clonotype came up many times. The chain is built from TRBV20-1 and TRBJ2-3; the D gene is possibly TRBD1 (5 bases). Germline CDR1 is DFQATT and CDR2 is SNEGSKA (reference sequence). Trimming removed 0 bases from V and 4 bases from J, with 11 bases in between. The CDR3 has 14 amino acids. The CDR3 DNA follows: TGCAGTGCTAGAGATGGGGCTCTGTCAGATACGCAGTATTTT. This codes for CSARDGALSDTQYF.

This clonotype has a count of ten or more. The chain couples TRBV12-3 or TRBV12-4 to TRBJ2-5; TRBD1 might be the D (5 bases). The CDR3 runs to 14 residues. V lost 2 bases to trimming and J lost 1 base, with 8 bases between them. CDR3 amino acids: CASSLLGVQETQYF. The DNA of the CDR3 is TGTGCCAGCAGTTTACTAGGGGTCCAAGAGACCCAGTACTTC.

This clonotype was seen repeatedly, ten times or more. The rearrangement joins TRBV24-1 to TRBJ2-1; 11 bases match TRBD2. Germline CDR1 and CDR2: KGHDR and SFDVKD. The CDR3 has 15 amino acids. Unmatched junction bases numbered 3, after V lost 5 bases and J lost 4 bases. The CDR3 region is CATSASGGPYNEQFF. The CDR3 nucleotides are TGTGCCACCAGTGCTAGCGGGGGGCCGTACAATGAGCAGTTCTTC.

Note on this clonotype: Possible read error: a much larger clone is one base away. V usage is TRBV12-3 or TRBV12-4 and J usage is TRBJ1-1; a possible D gene is TRBD1 (5 bases). This CDR3 has 14 residues. V gave up 5 bases and J gave up 0 bases, with 10 bases separating them. The CDR3 DNA is TGTGCCAGCAGTGGGGCAGCACTGAACACTGAAGCTTTCTTT. This sequence encodes CASSGAALNTEAFF.

This clonotype was seen many times. V gene TRBV28 combines with J gene TRBJ1-1, with a possible D match to TRBD1 (5 bases). Germline loops: CDR1 MDHEN, CDR2 SYDVKM. The V gene lost 5 bases and the J gene lost 8 bases, with 9 bases spanning the gap. The CDR3 loop spans 11 amino acids. The CDR3 bases are TGTGCCAGCAGTATTTGGGGGGAAGCTTTCTTT. The encoded protein is CASSIWGEAFF.

This clonotype was picked up many times. The chain couples TRBV20-1 to TRBJ2-7; 12 bases agree with TRBD2. The germline gives CDR1 DFQATT, CDR2 SNEGSKA (reference sequence). This CDR3 is built from 16 residues. The V segment lost 3 bases and the J segment 2 bases; nucleotides outside the gene matches: 8. The CDR3 DNA is TGCAGTGCTAGGGTTGGGACTAGCGGGCCACCCTACGAGCAGTACTTC. It encodes CSARVGTSGPPYEQYF.

This clonotype was counted at least ten times. The DNA for the CDR3 is TGTGCCAGCTCGCCGGGGACCTACTCCTACGAGCAGTACGTC. As protein: CASSPGTYSYEQYV. This sequence joins TRBV18 and TRBJ2-7; D possibly uses TRBD1 or TRBD2 (5 bases each). Trimming cost V 6 bases and J 0 bases, with 12 bases left between them. The CDR3 sequence is 14 residues long. In germline, CDR1 is KGHSH, CDR2 LQKENI.

This clonotype was observed at least ten times. The genes are TRBV4-1 and TRBJ2-5; 8 nucleotides agree with TRBD2. The CDR3 spans 15 residues. Germline CDR1 MGHRA, CDR2 YSYEKL. The trim removed 1 base at V and 5 bases at J, leaving 6 bases unmatched. The CDR3 DNA is TGCGCCAGCAGCCAAGGTTTTGCGGGGGGCGAGACCCAGTACTTC. Its translation: CASSQGFAGGETQYF.

This clonotype was detected ten times or more. This chain joins TRBV3-1 and TRBJ2-3; 7 bases fit TRBD2. CDR1 and CDR2 from the germline V gene are LGHDT and YNNKEL (reference sequence). The CDR3 loop spans 15 amino acids. Losses at the gene ends were 2 bases for V and 11 bases for J; bases not matched to a gene: 13. The DNA of the CDR3 is TGTGCCAGCAGCCAACACGCGGGGGACGCATTGGTGCAGTATTTT. Amino acids: CASSQHAGDALVQYF.

At least ten counts were recorded for this clonotype. The chain is built from TRBV4-3 and TRBJ2-4; no reliable D call. Trimming took 0 bases from V and 15 from J, leaving 15 bases between them. CDR1 is LGHNA, CDR2 YSLEER, per germline. CDR3 length: 13 residues. The CDR3 is CASSQEGSEALYF. The CDR3 DNA follows: TGCGCCAGCAGCCAAGAGGGATCAGAAGCACTGTACTTC.

This clonotype was counted at least ten times. This chain connects TRBV7-8 to TRBJ2-3; D is undetermined. The germline V gene encodes CDR1 SGHVS and CDR2 FQNEAQ. The CDR3 is made up of 15 amino acids. Trimming stripped 3 bases from V and 0 bases from J, with 10 bases between. The CDR3 sequence: CASSFRPESTDTQYF. The DNA for the CDR3 is TGTGCCAGCAGCTTTCGACCCGAAAGCACAGATACGCAGTATTTT. Looking up the rest from reference TRBV7-8 and TRBJ2-3 gives the full variable domain: GAGVSQSPRYKVAKRGQDVALRCDPISGHVSLFWYQQALGQGPEFLTYFQNEAQLDKSGLPSDRFFAERPEGSVSTLKIQRTQQEDSAVYLCASSFRPESTDTQYFGPGTRLTVL.

This clonotype has a count of ten or more. The rearrangement joins TRBV29-1 to TRBJ1-2; TRBD1 agrees at 7 bases. The CDR3 totals 13 residues. The V gene's germline CDR1 is SQVTM and CDR2 ANQGSEA. Germline trimming cut 1 base from V and 7 bases from J; bases unmatched to any gene: 6. The CDR3 DNA is TGCAGCGTTGAAGGGCAGGGGGTGTCTGGCTACACCTTC. It codes for CSVEGQGVSGYTF.

This clonotype was seen at least ten times. The chain combines TRBV2 with TRBJ1-1; D is possibly TRBD1 (5 bases). The CDR3 contains 11 residues. In germline, CDR1 is SNHLY, CDR2 FYNNEI. Trimming removed 6 bases at V and 3 bases at J, with 5 bases between. The CDR3 here is CASRGDTEAFF. The CDR3 DNA follows: TGTGCCAGCAGAGGGGACACTGAAGCTTTCTTT.

This clonotype was picked up many times. The chain has TRBV20-1 and TRBJ2-1; 13 nucleotides agree with TRBD2. Germline CDR1 is DFQATT and CDR2 is SNEGSKA (reference sequence). Unmatched junction bases numbered 5, after V lost 1 base and J lost 8 bases. This CDR3 contains 15 residues. The CDR3 here is CSARGLLAGGHEQFF. CDR3 nucleotide sequence: TGCAGTGCTAGAGGCTTACTAGCGGGGGGGCATGAGCAGTTCTTC.

The genes are TRBV5-1 and TRBJ1-1, with 9 nucleotides matching TRBD1. The V gene's germline CDR1 is SGHRS and CDR2 YFSETQ. The J segment lost 11 bases and the V segment lost 2 bases, leaving 4 bases of the junction unmatched. The CDR3 spans 12 residues. This CDR3 is CASSLGDRAAFF. CDR3 DNA: TGCGCCAGCAGCTTAGGGGACAGGGCGGCTTTCTTT. Variable domain in full (rest from reference TRBV5-1 and TRBJ1-1): KAGVTQTPRYLIKTRGQQVTLSCSPISGHRSVSWYQQTPGQGLQFLFEYFSETQRNKGNFPGRFSGRQFSNSRSEMNVSTLELGDSALYLCASSLGDRAAFFGQGTRLTVV.

This clonotype was recorded at least ten times. This chain connects TRBV7-6 to TRBJ2-2; 8 bases line up with TRBD2. The CDR3 spans 15 residues. Germline CDR1 is SGHVS and CDR2 is FNYEAQ. V lost 2 bases to trimming and J lost 2 bases; unmatched junction nucleotides: 1. CDR3 in amino acids: CASSLSGSNTGELFF. Written as DNA, the CDR3 is TGTGCCAGCAGCTTAAGCGGGAGCAACACCGGGGAGCTGTTTTTT. The full variable domain, completed using reference TRBV7-6 and TRBJ2-2, is GAGVSQSPRYKVTKRGQDVALRCDPISGHVSLYWYRQALGQGPEFLTYFNYEAQQDKSGLPNDRFSAERPEGSISTLTIQRTEQRDSAMYRCASSLSGSNTGELFFGEGSRLTVL.

This clonotype was recorded a few times. The chain uses TRBV24-1 and TRBJ2-1; no clear D. CDR3 length: 14 residues. Germline assignment: CDR1 KGHDR and CDR2 SFDVKD. V lost 5 bases, J lost 8 bases, and 15 bases lay in between. CDR3 sequence (DNA): TGTGCCACCAGTGGTGAGAAGGGTAGGGATGAGCAGTTCTTC. This codes for CATSGEKGRDEQFF.

There are many counts of this clonotype. The chain combines TRBV20-1 with TRBJ1-1; no firm D call. The CDR3 loop spans 14 amino acids. CDR1 is DFQATT and CDR2 is SNEGSKA in the germline V gene (reference sequence). Deletions cut 5 bases from V and 2 bases from J, with 15 bases between. This CDR3 is CSAPNVVSNTEAFF. CDR3 nucleotides: TGCAGTGCTCCTAACGTGGTGAGCAACACTGAAGCTTTCTTT.

The table lists this clonotype with many counts. This chain links TRBV5-5 with TRBJ2-5, with 10 bases matching TRBD2. Trimming cost V 4 bases and J 5 bases; bases outside gene matches: 5. The germline V gene has CDR1 SGHKS and CDR2 YYEKEE (reference sequence). The CDR3 consists of 14 residues. CDR3 nucleotides: TGTGCCAGCAGCGTAGCGGGGGGATCGGAGACCCAGTACTTC. Residues: CASSVAGGSETQYF.

This clonotype has a count of ten or more. The chain joins TRBV20-1 to TRBJ2-2; a weak D match, TRBD1 (6 bases). The CDR3 runs 13 residues. Per germline, CDR1 DFQATT and CDR2 SNEGSKA (reference sequence). V was trimmed by 6 bases and J by 1 base, leaving 9 bases between them. CDR3 residues: CSAIRGNTGELFF. In DNA, the CDR3 is TGCAGTGCCATCAGGGGGAACACCGGGGAGCTGTTTTTT.